These 12 T cell receptor beta chains share one sample of origin, sequenced in a study of Ad26.COV2.S vaccination and SARS-CoV-2 variants. The data were produced by immunoSEQ multiplex PCR, yet TCRdb's version contains in-frame clones alone and is incomplete. The table shows about 320,000 clones, with over 80% occurring only once. Treatment denoted: about 20 received Ad26.COV2.S at low or high dose, single or two shots; roughly 5 received placebo; per-sample allocation not given. The samples were gathered on day 63 after the first injection of vaccine or placebo. The sample consisted of peripheral blood, taken in a trial of Ad26.COV2.S vaccine versus placebo. The receptor source for this set is a person aged 18 to 59 who received the Ad26.COV2.S COVID-19 vaccine or a placebo.

The chain recombines TRBV6-5 with TRBJ1-3, with D perhaps TRBD1 (5 bases). V was shortened by 6 bases and J by 0 bases, with 9 bases between the two germline ends. This CDR3 has 14 residues. CDR1 and CDR2 (germline): MNHEY, SVGAGI. CDR3 region: CASSPGISGNTIYF. CDR3 coding DNA: TGTGCCAGCAGCCCAGGGATCTCTGGAAACACCATATATTTT.

The CDR3 here is CASSQEAGAGANVLTF. The CDR3 DNA is TGCGCCAGCAGCCAAGAAGCAGGGGCTGGGGCCAACGTCCTGACTTTC. The chain uses TRBV4-1 and TRBJ2-6, with D possibly matching TRBD1 (6 bases). With 0 bases removed from V and 2 bases from J, the gap between germline ends came to 8 bases. Germline V CDR1 and CDR2: MGHRA, YSYEKL. The CDR3 consists of 16 residues.

The J gene is TRBJ1-5, the V gene TRBV3-1 (or the pseudogene TRBV3-2); the D gene is possibly TRBD1 (5 bases). V was shortened by 1 base and J by 0 bases, with 16 bases between the two germline ends. The CDR3 contains 18 residues. Germline V CDR1 and CDR2: LGHDT, YNNKEL (reference sequence). The DNA for the CDR3 is TGTGCCAGCAGCCAAGGAGGGAGGGGCGCTCGTAGCAATCAGCCCCAGCATTTT. It translates to CASSQGGRGARSNQPQHF.

CDR3 DNA sequence: TGCGCCAGCAGTGTACAGGGCTCAGAGACCCAGTACTTC. Residues: CASSVQGSETQYF. The chain couples TRBV5-1 to TRBJ2-5, with TRBD1 as a possible D gene (6 bases). Between the trimmed V and J ends, which lost 5 bases and 4 bases, there was a span of 12 bases. The CDR3 is 13 amino acids. Germline CDR1 SGHRS, CDR2 YFSETQ.

V and J are TRBV5-5 and TRBJ1-4; TRBD1 might be the D (6 bases). From germline, CDR1 is SGHKS and CDR2 YYEKEE (reference sequence). The CDR3 covers 17 residues. V was clipped by 3 bases and J by 7 bases, with 22 bases between them. The CDR3 sequence is CASSSKRGGLQGEKLFF. DNA of the CDR3: TGTGCCAGCAGCTCAAAAAGAGGGGGGCTTCAAGGTGAAAAACTGTTTTTT.

This sequence joins TRBV7-9 and TRBJ1-1; the D is unclear. From germline, CDR1 is SEHNR and CDR2 FQNEAQ (reference sequence). Trimming removed 3 bases at V and 0 bases at J, with 14 bases between. The CDR3 extends over 16 amino acids. The CDR3 reads CASSLAAGIMNTEAFF. Here the CDR3 DNA reads TGTGCCAGCAGCTTGGCAGCGGGGATCATGAACACTGAAGCTTTCTTT. Full variable domain (missing parts from reference TRBV7-9 and TRBJ1-1): DTGVSQNPRHKITKRGQNVTFRCDPISEHNRLYWYRQTLGQGPEFLTYFQNEAQLEKSRLLSDRFSAERPKGSFSTLEIQRTEQGDSAMYLCASSLAAGIMNTEAFFGQGTRLTVV.

The chain carries TRBV28 and TRBJ1-6; no definite D call. Germline loops: CDR1 MDHEN, CDR2 SYDVKM. V gave up 6 bases and J gave up 10 bases, with 16 bases separating them. The CDR3 loop spans 14 amino acids. In nucleotides, the CDR3 is TGTGCCAGCAGCTTGAGGGAGGGTAGGTCACCCCTCCACTTT. Protein product: CASSLREGRSPLHF. Complete variable domain (other parts from reference TRBV28 and TRBJ1-6): DVKVTQSSRYLVKRTGEKVFLECVQDMDHENMFWYRQDPGLGLRLIYFSYDVKMKEKGDIPEGYSVSREKKERFSLILESASTNQTSMYLCASSLREGRSPLHFGNGTRLTVT.

This sequence joins TRBV2 and TRBJ1-4, with no clear D. Germline V lookup: CDR1 SNHLY, CDR2 FYNNEI. CDR3 length: 13 residues. This chain's CDR3 is CSSATSLVEKLFF. For the CDR3, the DNA is TGTTCGTCGGCTACAAGTTTAGTTGAAAAACTGTTTTTT.

V and J are TRBV3-1 (or the pseudogene TRBV3-2) and TRBJ2-7, with 7 bases aligning to TRBD1. Germline assignment: CDR1 LGHDT and CDR2 YNNKEL (reference sequence). J lost 13 bases, V lost 4 bases, and 16 bases had no gene match. CDR3 length: 14 amino acids. The CDR3 nucleotides read TGTGCCAGCAGCCCTACAGGGGTCCGATCGTTGTTATACTTC. This sequence encodes CASSPTGVRSLLYF.

The chain employs TRBV27 and TRBJ1-5; D remains ambiguous. Germline CDR1 and CDR2: MNHEY and SMNVEV (reference sequence). The V gene lost 6 bases and the J gene lost 0 bases, with 9 bases spanning the gap. This CDR3 has 14 amino acids. DNA of the CDR3: TGTGCCAGCAGGGCCTTCAATAGCAATCAGCCCCAGCATTTT. It specifies CASRAFNSNQPQHF.

V usage is TRBV6-6 and J usage is TRBJ1-5, with 8 bases that match TRBD1. Trimming at V came to 8 bases and at J to 2 bases, leaving 8 bases not matched to a gene. This CDR3 comprises 15 residues. Germline CDR1 reads MNHNY; CDR2 reads SVGAGI (reference sequence). CDR3 sequence (DNA): TGTGCCAGCGCCCAAGGGGGACAGGGCAATCAGCCCCAGCATTTT. This codes for CASAQGGQGNQPQHF.

The chain combines TRBV2 with TRBJ1-5, with D perhaps TRBD1 (6 bases). CDR1 SNHLY and CDR2 FYNNEI come from the germline V gene. This CDR3 has 15 residues. V gave up 6 bases and J gave up 2 bases, with 14 bases separating them. CDR3 protein: CASRAVRGRNQPQHF. The CDR3 nucleotides read TGTGCCAGCAGAGCTGTCAGGGGCCGCAATCAGCCCCAGCATTTT. Full variable domain (rest looked up from reference TRBV2 and TRBJ1-5): EPEVTQTPSHQVTQMGQEVILRCVPISNHLYFYWYRQILGQKVEFLVSFYNNEISEKSEIFDDQFSVERPDGSNFTLKIRSTKLEDSAMYFCASRAVRGRNQPQHFGDGTRLSIL.